This passage covers 13 T cell receptor beta chains from one sample sequenced in a study of CD8 T cells in Susac syndrome. When the RNA was reverse transcribed, random hexamers were used with an input of roughly 0.45 to 1 ug. Using its own MiXCR run on the immunoSEQ multiplex PCR reads, TCRdb lists one record per CDR3 protein. The sample records around 160,000 distinct CDR3 sequences, around 95% being singletons. The sample comprised CD4+ T cells from PBMCs. The source of these receptors is a human donor in good health.

The chain is built from TRBV7-9 and TRBJ2-5, with D unresolved. Trimming took 2 bases from V and 1 from J, leaving 11 bases between them. The germline V gene encodes CDR1 SEHNR and CDR2 FQNEAQ (reference sequence). There are 15 residues in the CDR3. The CDR3 sequence is CASSLWLLGQETQYF. Written as DNA, the CDR3 is TGTGCCAGCAGCTTATGGCTCCTTGGCCAAGAGACCCAGTACTTC.

This rearrangement joins TRBV20-1 to TRBJ1-2, with 12 bases lining up with TRBD1. The CDR3 is 14 amino acids. CDR1 DFQATT and CDR2 SNEGSKA come from the germline V gene (reference sequence). With 5 bases clipped from V and 4 bases from J, the junction kept 5 bases outside the gene matches. The CDR3 loop reads CSASGTGGFYGYTF. In DNA, the CDR3 is TGCAGTGCTTCCGGGACAGGGGGCTTCTATGGCTACACCTTC.

The V call is TRBV3-1, the J call TRBJ2-7; no clear D gene. Germline values: CDR1 LGHDT, CDR2 YNNKEL (reference sequence). With 0 bases removed from V and 5 bases from J, the gap between germline ends came to 8 bases. CDR3 size: 13 residues. DNA of the CDR3: TGTGCCAGCAGCCAAGAAATCAAGCACGAGCAGTACTTC. Its protein product is CASSQEIKHEQYF.

The V gene is TRBV7-6, the J gene TRBJ2-5, with D perhaps being TRBD1 or TRBD2 (6 bases each). Between the trimmed V and J ends, which lost 4 bases and 4 bases, there was a span of 16 bases. Germline assignment: CDR1 SGHVS and CDR2 FNYEAQ. This CDR3 is built from 15 residues. The CDR3 region is CASSYNQGGRETQYF. DNA for the CDR3: TGTGCCAGCAGCTATAACCAAGGGGGGCGAGAGACCCAGTACTTC. Together with reference TRBV7-6 and TRBJ2-5, the CDR3 gives the full variable domain: GAGVSQSPRYKVTKRGQDVALRCDPISGHVSLYWYRQALGQGPEFLTYFNYEAQQDKSGLPNDRFSAERPEGSISTLTIQRTEQRDSAMYRCASSYNQGGRETQYFGPGTRLLVL.

The rearrangement joins TRBV7-9 to TRBJ2-4; D is undetermined. In germline, CDR1 is SEHNR, CDR2 FQNEAQ (reference sequence). The CDR3 length is 16 residues. With 3 bases removed from V and 0 bases from J, the gap between germline ends came to 12 bases. The CDR3 is CASSFWVSSAKNIQYF. The CDR3 DNA sequence: TGTGCCAGCAGCTTCTGGGTCTCTTCAGCCAAAAACATTCAGTACTTC.

V gene TRBV10-3 combines with J gene TRBJ2-5; tentatively, D is TRBD1 (6 bases). Trimming took off 4 bases at V and 0 bases at J, with 6 bases between the two ends. Looked up from germline, CDR1 is ENHRY and CDR2 is SYGVKD. The CDR3 is 13 amino acids. The CDR3 region is CAISGTDQETQYF. DNA of the CDR3: TGTGCCATCAGTGGGACAGACCAAGAGACCCAGTACTTC.

This rearrangement joins TRBV3-1 to TRBJ2-2; tentative D call: TRBD1 (6 bases). The germline V gene encodes CDR1 LGHDT and CDR2 YNNKEL (reference sequence). Between the trimmed V and J ends, which lost 4 bases and 2 bases, there was a span of 14 bases. CDR3 length equals 16 residues. The CDR3 nucleotides read TGTGCCAGCAGCCCACCGCGACAGGTTAACACCGGGGAGCTGTTTTTT. This gives the protein CASSPPRQVNTGELFF.

The V and J genes are TRBV2 and TRBJ1-4; a possible D gene is TRBD1 (5 bases). This CDR3 has 15 amino acids. Trimming cost V 4 bases and J 7 bases, with 16 bases left between them. The V gene's germline CDR1 is SNHLY and CDR2 FYNNEI. CDR3 nucleotides: TGTGCCAGCAGTGCAAACGCAGGGTCGGGTGAAAAACTGTTTTTT. Encoded protein: CASSANAGSGEKLFF.

This chain connects TRBV7-2 to TRBJ1-2; the D is unclear. Trimming stripped 5 bases from V and 4 bases from J, with 14 bases between. CDR3 length: 14 amino acids. CDR1 is SGHTA and CDR2 is FQGNSA in the germline V gene. CDR3 sequence: CASSALGVGYGYTF. DNA of the CDR3: TGTGCCAGCAGCGCTCTTGGGGTTGGCTATGGCTACACCTTC. Variable domain in full (rest from reference TRBV7-2 and TRBJ1-2): GAGVSQSPSNKVTEKGKDVELRCDPISGHTALYWYRQSLGQGLEFLIYFQGNSAPDKSGLPSDRFSAERTGGSVSTLTIQRTQQEDSAVYLCASSALGVGYGYTFGSGTRLTVV.

The chain joins TRBV29-1 to TRBJ2-3; TRBD1 aligns across 7 bases. The germline CDR1 and CDR2 sequences are SQVTM and ANQGSEA. This CDR3 spans 16 amino acids. V shed 7 bases and J 0 bases; nucleotides not matched to a gene: 13. The CDR3 DNA reads TGCAGCGCCTCACCCCACAGGGGAACAAGCACAGATACGCAGTATTTT. Amino acids: CSASPHRGTSTDTQYF.

In DNA form, the CDR3 reads TGTGCCAGTAGCGGTGAAAGGGCCAACGTCCTGACTTTC. Translated: CASSGERANVLTF. J is TRBJ2-6 and V is TRBV19; D not certain. The germline V gene has CDR1 LNHDA and CDR2 SQIVND (reference sequence). The CDR3 runs 13 residues. Trimming left V 6 bases short and J 5 bases short, with 8 bases between.

This chain uses TRBV29-1 with TRBJ2-1, with 8 bases matching TRBD2. The tail of the sequence fits TRBJ2-7 better, so the J call may be wrong. The germline V gene has CDR1 SQVTM and CDR2 ANQGSEA. The CDR3 is 13 amino acids. This CDR3 reads CSVGDSGAYEQYF. The CDR3 coding sequence is TGCAGCGTTGGTGATAGCGGGGCCTACGAGCAGTACTTC.

This chain links TRBV18 with TRBJ2-3; a possible D gene is TRBD2 (7 bases). CDR1 and CDR2 from the germline V gene are KGHSH and LQKENI. Trimming removed 1 base at V and 3 bases at J, with 17 bases between. There are 17 residues in the CDR3. The CDR3 sequence is CASSPRLGGGPTDTQYF. The CDR3 bases are TGTGCCAGCTCACCACGTCTTGGGGGGGGGCCGACAGATACGCAGTATTTT.